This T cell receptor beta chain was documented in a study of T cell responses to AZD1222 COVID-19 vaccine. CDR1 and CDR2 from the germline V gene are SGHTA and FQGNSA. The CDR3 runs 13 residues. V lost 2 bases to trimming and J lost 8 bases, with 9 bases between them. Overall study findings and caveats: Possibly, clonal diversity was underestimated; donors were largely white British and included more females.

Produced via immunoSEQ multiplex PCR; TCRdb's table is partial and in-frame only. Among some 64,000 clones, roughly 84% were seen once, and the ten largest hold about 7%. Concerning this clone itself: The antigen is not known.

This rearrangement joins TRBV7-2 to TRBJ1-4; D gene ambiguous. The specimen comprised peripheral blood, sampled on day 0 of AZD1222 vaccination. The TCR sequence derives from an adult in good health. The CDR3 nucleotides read TGTGCCAGCAGCTTAAATTCCGGGGAAAAACTGTTTTTT. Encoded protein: CASSLNSGEKLFF.